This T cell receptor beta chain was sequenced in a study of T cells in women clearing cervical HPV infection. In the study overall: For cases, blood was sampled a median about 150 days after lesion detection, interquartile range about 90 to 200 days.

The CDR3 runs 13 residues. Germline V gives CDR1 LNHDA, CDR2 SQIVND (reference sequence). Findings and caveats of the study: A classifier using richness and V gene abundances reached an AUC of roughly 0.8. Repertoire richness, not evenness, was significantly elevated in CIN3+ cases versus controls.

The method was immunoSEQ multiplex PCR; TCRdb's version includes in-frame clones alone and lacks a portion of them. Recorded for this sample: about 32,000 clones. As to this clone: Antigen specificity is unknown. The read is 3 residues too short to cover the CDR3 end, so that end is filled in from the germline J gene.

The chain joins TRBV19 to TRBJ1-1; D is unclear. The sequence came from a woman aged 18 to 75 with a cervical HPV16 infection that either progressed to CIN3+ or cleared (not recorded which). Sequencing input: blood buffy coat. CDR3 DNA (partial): TGTGCCAGTAGTGGAGCGCGTCCCTACGAG. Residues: CASSGARPYE. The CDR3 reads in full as CASSGARPYEAFF.